Shown below are 9 T cell receptor beta chains from a single sample sequenced in a study of blood T cell repertoires in COVID-19. The repertoire was sequenced with immunoSEQ multiplex PCR; TCRdb's copy has only in-frame clones and lacks some. Of around 100,000 clones in the sample, around 86% were seen once. Sequenced material: peripheral blood. The receptors were gathered from a man in his 60s with COVID-19, enrolled during active disease.

The chain uses TRBV24-1 and TRBJ2-7, with D tentatively TRBD2 (7 bases). CDR1 and CDR2 (germline): KGHDR, SFDVKD. CDR3 length equals 14 residues. V was clipped by 4 bases and J by 3 bases, with 12 bases between them. The DNA for the CDR3 is TGTGCCACCAGTGAAAACAGGGAGGGCTACGAGCAGTACTTC. It translates to CATSENREGYEQYF.

The chain uses TRBV7-8 and TRBJ2-6; D remains ambiguous. From germline, CDR1 is SGHVS and CDR2 FQNEAQ. There are 15 residues in the CDR3. Trimming pared 1 base from V and 2 bases from J, leaving 6 bases between. CDR3: CASSLDRAGANVLTF. The CDR3, as DNA: TGTGCCAGCAGCTTAGATCGGGCTGGGGCCAACGTCCTGACTTTC.

The chain recombines TRBV11-3 with TRBJ1-1; D is unclear. There are 14 residues in the CDR3. Germline V gives CDR1 SGHNT, CDR2 YENEEA. Trimming shortened V by 5 bases and J by 4 bases, and 14 bases separated the two germline ends. The CDR3 nucleotides are TGTGCCAGCAGCAACGAACCGGGTAGCACTGAAGCTTTCTTT. As protein: CASSNEPGSTEAFF.

The chain recombines TRBV27 with TRBJ2-7; no firm D call. V was trimmed by 2 bases and J by 4 bases, leaving 9 bases between them. Germline V lookup: CDR1 MNHEY, CDR2 SMNVEV (reference sequence). This CDR3 is 13 amino acids long. The CDR3 nucleotides read TGTGCCAGCAGTTTAAGCACGGGTTACGAGCAGTACTTC. It codes for CASSLSTGYEQYF.

The genes are TRBV28 and TRBJ1-2; D is perhaps TRBD1 (5 bases). The V end was cut by 3 bases, the J end by 4 bases, with 15 bases between. Germline V CDR1 and CDR2: MDHEN, SYDVKM. The CDR3 covers 15 residues. CDR3: CASSLDDTGPYGYTF. In DNA, the CDR3 is TGTGCCAGCAGTTTGGACGACACAGGTCCCTATGGCTACACCTTC.

This chain uses TRBV19 with TRBJ2-3; TRBD2 matches 7 bases. With V trimmed by 6 bases and J by 3 bases, 6 bases remained unmatched. The CDR3 sequence is 14 residues long. CDR1 LNHDA and CDR2 SQIVND come from the germline V gene (reference sequence). Here the CDR3 reads CASSPGGSTDTQYF. CDR3 sequence (DNA): TGTGCCAGTAGCCCCGGGGGGAGTACAGATACGCAGTATTTT.

CDR3 sequence (DNA): TGTGCCAGCAGCTTAGCAGATGAGAGAACTGAAGCTTTCTTT. Amino acids: CASSLADERTEAFF. The chain links TRBV7-2 to TRBJ1-1; D is uncertain. The germline V gene has CDR1 SGHTA and CDR2 FQGNSA. Trimming removed 0 bases from V and 5 bases from J, with 10 bases in between. The CDR3 is 14 residues long.

V usage is TRBV5-6 and J usage is TRBJ1-3; tentatively, D is TRBD1 (6 bases). This CDR3 comprises 13 residues. Germline CDR1 and CDR2: SGHDT and YYEEEE. The V end lost 4 bases, the J end lost 4 bases, and 9 bases lay between the germline ends. Here the CDR3 reads CASSTTGGNTIYF. Here the CDR3 DNA reads TGTGCCAGCAGCACGACAGGCGGAAACACCATATATTTT.

The chain recombines TRBV5-3 with TRBJ2-7; maybe TRBD2 (6 bases). TRBV5-3 is flagged as an ORF with uncertain function. The ends were cut back, 5 bases at V and 2 bases at J, with 20 bases in the middle. The CDR3 totals 16 residues. The CDR3: CARRPLGLPQTYEQYF. As DNA, the CDR3 is TGTGCCAGAAGACCGTTGGGACTCCCCCAGACCTACGAGCAGTACTTC.